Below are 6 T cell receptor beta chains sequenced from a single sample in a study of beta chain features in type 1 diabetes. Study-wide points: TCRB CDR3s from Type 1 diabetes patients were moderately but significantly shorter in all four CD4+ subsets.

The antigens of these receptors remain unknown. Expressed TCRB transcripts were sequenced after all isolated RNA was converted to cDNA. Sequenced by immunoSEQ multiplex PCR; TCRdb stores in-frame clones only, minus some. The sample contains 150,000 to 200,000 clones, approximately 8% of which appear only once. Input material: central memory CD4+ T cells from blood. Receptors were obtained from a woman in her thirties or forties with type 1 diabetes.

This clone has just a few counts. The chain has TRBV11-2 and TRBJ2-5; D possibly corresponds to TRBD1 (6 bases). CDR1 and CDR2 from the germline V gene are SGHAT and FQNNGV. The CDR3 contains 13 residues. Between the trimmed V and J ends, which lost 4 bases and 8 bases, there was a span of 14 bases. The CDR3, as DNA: TGTGCCAGCAGCTCGGGACACTCTGGTACCCAGTACTTC. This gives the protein CASSSGHSGTQYF.

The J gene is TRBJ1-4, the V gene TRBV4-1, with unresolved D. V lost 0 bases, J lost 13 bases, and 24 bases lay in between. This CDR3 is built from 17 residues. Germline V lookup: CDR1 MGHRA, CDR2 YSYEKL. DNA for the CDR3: TGCGCCAGCAGCCAAGAAACGAGCCGTACTTTAAGATATGGACTGTTTTTT. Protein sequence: CASSQETSRTLRYGLFF.

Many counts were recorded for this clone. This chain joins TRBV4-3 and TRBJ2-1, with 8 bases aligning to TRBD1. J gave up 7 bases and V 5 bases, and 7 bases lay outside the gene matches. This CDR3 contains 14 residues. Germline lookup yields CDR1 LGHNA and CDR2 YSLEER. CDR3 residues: CASSYGQGGNEQFF. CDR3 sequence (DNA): TGCGCCAGCAGCTATGGACAGGGTGGAAATGAGCAGTTCTTC.

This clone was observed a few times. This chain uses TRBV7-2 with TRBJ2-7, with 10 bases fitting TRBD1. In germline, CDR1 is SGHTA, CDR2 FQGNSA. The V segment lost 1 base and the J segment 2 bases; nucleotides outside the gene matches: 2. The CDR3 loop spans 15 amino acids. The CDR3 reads CASSLGGQGTYEQYF. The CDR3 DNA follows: TGTGCCAGCAGCTTAGGGGGACAGGGGACCTACGAGCAGTACTTC.

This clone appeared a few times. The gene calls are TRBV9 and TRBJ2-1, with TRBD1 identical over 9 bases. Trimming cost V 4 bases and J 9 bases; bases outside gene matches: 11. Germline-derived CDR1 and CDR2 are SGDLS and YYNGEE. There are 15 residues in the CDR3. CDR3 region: CASSSHRGRSGEQFF. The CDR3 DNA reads TGTGCCAGCAGCTCCCACAGGGGGCGGTCTGGTGAGCAGTTCTTC.

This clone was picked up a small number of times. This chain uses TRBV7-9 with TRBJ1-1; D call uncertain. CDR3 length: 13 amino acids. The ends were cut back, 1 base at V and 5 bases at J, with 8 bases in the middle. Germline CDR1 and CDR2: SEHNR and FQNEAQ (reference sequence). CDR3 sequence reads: CASSLVLRTEAFF. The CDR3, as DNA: TGTGCCAGCAGCTTAGTTTTACGGACTGAAGCTTTCTTT.